Sequencing of this TCR beta chain was carried out in a study of blood T cell repertoires in COVID-19. TCRdb keeps only in-frame clones here, not all; method: immunoSEQ multiplex PCR. The profile shows hundreds of thousands of clones, 86% of them singletons. V shed 6 bases and J shed 5 bases, with 11 bases lying between them. The germline V gene has CDR1 SNHLY and CDR2 FYNNEI. This CDR3 comprises 12 residues. The specimen sequenced was peripheral blood. This TCR came from a woman aged 50 to 60 with acute or convalescent COVID-19. The chain combines TRBV2 with TRBJ2-7; the D is unclear. CDR3 region: CASRRPNNEQYF. CDR3 bases: TGTGCCAGCAGGCGGCCGAACAACGAGCAGTACTTC.